One and the same sample provided the 5 T cell receptor beta chains below, sequenced in a study of cytomegalovirus exposure and HLA in healthy donors listed by TCRdb under 2017. The library was built by means of the immunoSEQ multiplex PCR assay. The multiplex PCR relied on a mix of 60 forward primers for TCR Vbeta segments and 13 reverse primers for TCR Jbeta segments. What TCRdb holds here is the immuneACCESS table cut down to in-frame rearrangements. Part of the clones is not present; checked against another copy, under half of the missing clones reflect an unresolved V gene, and the others are unexplained. Present in this sample are about 110,000 clones, roughly 80% of which were seen just once. The top ten clones comprise roughly 3.4% of the sample. The sequenced material came from PBMCs. These receptors all come from a man in his 60s in good health and CMV-seronegative.

This rearrangement joins TRBV28 to TRBJ2-5; D possibly corresponds to TRBD2 (6 bases). V was pared by 5 bases and J by 4 bases, with 14 bases between. This CDR3 contains 14 residues. Germline V CDR1 and CDR2: MDHEN, SYDVKM. CDR3 protein: CASSGGSAAETQYF. CDR3 sequence (DNA): TGTGCCAGCAGTGGGGGGTCAGCGGCAGAGACCCAGTACTTC.

The V and J genes are TRBV29-1 and TRBJ2-5, with TRBD2 matching over 8 bases. Germline assignment: CDR1 SQVTM and CDR2 ANQGSEA. CDR3 length equals 12 residues. J gave up 4 bases and V 4 bases, and 2 bases lay outside the gene matches. CDR3 in DNA: TGCAGCGTTGCAGGGACTAGAGAGACCCAGTACTTC. Its translation: CSVAGTRETQYF. The full variable domain, rest sourced from reference TRBV29-1 and TRBJ2-5, is SAVISQKPSRDICQRGTSLTIQCQVDSQVTMMFWYRQQPGQSLTLIATANQGSEATYESGFVIDKFPISRPNLTFSTLTVSNMSPEDSSIYLCSVAGTRETQYFGPGTRLLVL.

The rearrangement uses TRBV19 and TRBJ2-5, with a possible D match to TRBD2 (6 bases). The germline CDR1 and CDR2 sequences are LNHDA and SQIVND (reference sequence). The V end was cut by 5 bases, the J end by 4 bases, with 17 bases between. The CDR3 covers 15 residues. The CDR3 DNA reads TGTGCCAGTAGTGCCTGGACTGGAGGGGCAGAGACCCAGTACTTC. Its protein product is CASSAWTGGAETQYF.

V is TRBV9 and J is TRBJ2-1; the D gene is possibly TRBD1 (5 bases). CDR3 length equals 15 residues. Germline-derived CDR1 and CDR2 are SGDLS and YYNGEE. V shed 0 bases and J shed 0 bases, with 7 bases lying between them. The CDR3 region has the DNA TGTGCCAGCAGCGTAGGCCAGGGCTCCTACAATGAGCAGTTCTTC. It codes for CASSVGQGSYNEQFF.

This chain connects TRBV6-1 to TRBJ2-1; D might be TRBD2 (7 bases). With 7 bases removed from V and 7 bases from J, the gap between germline ends came to 20 bases. This CDR3 is 15 amino acids long. CDR1 is MNHNS, CDR2 SASEGT, per germline. CDR3 coding DNA: TGTGCCAGCAACTCACAGGGAGGGGGTTGGAATGAGCAGTTCTTC. It specifies CASNSQGGGWNEQFF.